Listed below are T cell receptor beta chains from one sample, sequenced in a study of cytomegalovirus exposure and HLA in healthy donors. Repertoires were generated with immunoSEQ multiplex PCR, while TCRdb's copy carries only in-frame clones and drops some. The sample shows approximately 210,000 clones, around 74% of them seen only once. Sequencing was carried out using PBMCs. These receptors were collected from a girl aged 5-17 years in good health and CMV-seropositive. Each CDR3 is given with its conserved first and last residue. D genes are given only for firm matches. Part of the rows lack a size; the others show once, few, many or a class for expanded clones.

clone_size | j_call | d_call | v_call | cdr3_nt | cdr3_aa
- | TRBJ1-1 | TRBD1 | TRBV10-1 | TGCGCCAGCAGTGAGATGACAGGGGGACAAGCTTTCTTT | CASSEMTGGQAFF
- | TRBJ1-4 | TRBD1 | TRBV13 | TGTGCCAGCAGCTTAGAGGGACAGGGCCGGATAAAACTGTTTTTT | CASSLEGQGRIKLFF
- | TRBJ2-7 | TRBD2 | TRBV13 | TGTGCCAGCAGGATAGCGGGGGGGCCGGGTGAGCAGTACTTC | CASRIAGGPGEQYF
- | TRBJ2-5 | - | TRBV2 | TGTGCCAGCAGTAACAGGGTAGAGACCCAGTACTTC | CASSNRVETQYF
few | TRBJ2-1 | - | TRBV6-5 | TGTGCCAGCATTAACAGGGGGGGCTCCTACAATGAGCAGTTCTTC | CASINRGGSYNEQFF
- | TRBJ1-3 | TRBD1 | TRBV7-6 | TGTGCCAGCAGCTCCCCTCTAGACAGGGGGCAGTCCCGCGGAAACACCATATATTTT | CASSSPLDRGQSRGNTIYF
- | TRBJ2-7 | - | TRBV7-9 | TGTGCCAGCAGCCCACTCACTAGCTACGAGCAGTACTTC | CASSPLTSYEQYF
- | TRBJ2-5 | TRBD2 | TRBV7-2 | TGTGCCAGCAGCTTAGGGGTCGAGGGAGGGGTAGGGACCCAGTACTTC | CASSLGVEGGVGTQYF
- | TRBJ2-5 | TRBD1 | TRBV5-1 | TGCGCCAGCAGTAATCAGGGGGCGAGGGAGACCCAGTACTTC | CASSNQGARETQYF
once | TRBJ2-1 | TRBD1 | TRBV2 | TGTGCCAGCGCCACCCCGCGGACAGGGCACTACAATGAGCAGTTCTTC | CASATPRTGHYNEQFF
- | TRBJ1-4 | - | TRBV21-1 | TGTGCCAGCAGCAATGACAGGTGGCGTGAAAAACTGTTTTTT | CASSNDRWREKLFF
- | TRBJ1-2 | TRBD1 | TRBV7-7 | TGTGCCAGCAGCTTAGGACTTTCGGACAGGGCCCACACCTTC | CASSLGLSDRAHTF
- | TRBJ1-5 | - | TRBV5-5 | TGTGCCAGCAGCTTGCGGAAGAAGATCCCCGGGACAAATCAGCCCCAGCATTTT | CASSLRKKIPGTNQPQHF
- | TRBJ1-1 | - | TRBV18 | TGTGCCAGCTCACCACGGGACACGGAAGCTTTCTTT | CASSPRDTEAFF
- | TRBJ2-7 | TRBD2 | TRBV9 | TGTGCCAGCAGCGTTAGCGGGGTGCCCCAAGGCTACGAGCAGTACTTC | CASSVSGVPQGYEQYF
- | TRBJ1-6 | TRBD1 | TRBV6-6 | TGTGCCAGCACCTCGACAGGGAGCTCCTATAATTCACCCCTCCACTTT | CASTSTGSSYNSPLHF
- | TRBJ2-3 | - | TRBV10-3 | TGTGCCATCAGTGAAAGGGGCCCAGACACAGATACGCAGTATTTT | CAISERGPDTDTQYF
- | TRBJ2-7 | - | TRBV19 | TGTGCCAGTAGTCCAGGGGTATCCTACGAGCAGTACTTC | CASSPGVSYEQYF
- | TRBJ1-2 | - | TRBV6-1 | TGTGCCAGCAGTGATTTGTCCCCCGCGGTTAGCTGGGGCTACACCTTC | CASSDLSPAVSWGYTF
- | TRBJ2-2 | TRBD1 | TRBV5-4 | TGTGCCAGCAGCTCCAGACAGGGGGCGCGTTCCACCGGGGAGCTGTTTTTT | CASSSRQGARSTGELFF
- | TRBJ1-6 | - | TRBV30 | TGTGCCTGGAGTACCCGGGGGAGCGGGTATTCACCCCTCCACTTT | CAWSTRGSGYSPLHF
- | TRBJ2-6 | - | TRBV5-1 | TGCGCCAGCAGCTTGAGGACAGCGACCGACGTCCTGACTTTC | CASSLRTATDVLTF
- | TRBJ1-3 | TRBD1 | TRBV27 | TGTGCCAGCAGTCCCTCGAGACAGGGGACTGGAAACACCATATATTTT | CASSPSRQGTGNTIYF
- | TRBJ2-7 | TRBD1 | TRBV4-1 | TGCGCCAGCAGCCAGTTGGGACAGAAAATAGACTACGAGCAGTACTTC | CASSQLGQKIDYEQYF
- | TRBJ2-7 | TRBD1 | TRBV5-6 | TGTGCCAGCAGCTTACAGGGGATCCCCTACGAGCAGTACTTC | CASSLQGIPYEQYF
- | TRBJ2-3 | - | TRBV7-2 | TGTGCCAGCAGTCCGACTAGCACAGATACGCAGTATTTT | CASSPTSTDTQYF
- | TRBJ2-7 | TRBD1 | TRBV5-1 | TGCGCCAGCAGCCTCCCCGACAGGGACGAGCAGTACTTC | CASSLPDRDEQYF
- | TRBJ1-5 | - | TRBV19 | TGTGCCAGTATTACAGCCGGTAGCAATCAGCCCCAGCATTTT | CASITAGSNQPQHF
- | TRBJ2-7 | TRBD1 | TRBV5-4 | TGTGCCAGCAGCTTGAAGGGGGCGCCCCCCTACGAGCAGTACTTC | CASSLKGAPPYEQYF
- | TRBJ2-5 | - | TRBV29-1 | TGCAGCGTTGGCGGCATCAGAGAGACCCAGTACTTC | CSVGGIRETQYF
- | TRBJ2-7 | - | TRBV11-3 | TGTGCCAGCAGCTTAGTAGCAGGGGCCTACGAGCAGTACTTC | CASSLVAGAYEQYF
- | TRBJ2-1 | TRBD2 | TRBV10-3 | TGTGCCATCAGGGAGAGAAGCGGGGGGACCTACAATGAGCAGTTCTTC | CAIRERSGGTYNEQFF
- | TRBJ1-6 | - | TRBV7-8 | TGTGCCAGCAGCTTTGCGGCAATCTATAATTCACCCCTCCACTTT | CASSFAAIYNSPLHF
- | TRBJ2-7 | TRBD2 | TRBV30 | TGTGCCTGGAGAGAAACTAGCGGGGGGCCCATGACCTACGAGCAGTACTTC | CAWRETSGGPMTYEQYF
- | TRBJ1-1 | - | TRBV29-1 | TGCAGCGTTGCAGGTTTAAACACTGAAGCTTTCTTT | CSVAGLNTEAFF
once | TRBJ1-3 | - | TRBV7-9 | TGTGCCAGCAGCTTAGCGGCGGGTGGAAACACCATATATTTT | CASSLAAGGNTIYF
- | TRBJ2-3 | TRBD2 | TRBV9 | TGTGCCAGCAGCGTTTCTAGCGGGGGGGGCACAGATACGCAGTATTTT | CASSVSSGGGTDTQYF
- | TRBJ1-2 | - | TRBV4-3 | TGCGCCAGCAGCCCCCAGGGTTTGAGTGGCTACACCTTC | CASSPQGLSGYTF
- | TRBJ2-7 | TRBD2 | TRBV6-1 | TGTGCCAGCAGGGACGGGACTAGCCTCTACGAGCAGTACTTC | CASRDGTSLYEQYF
- | TRBJ2-2 | TRBD1 | TRBV6-5 | TGTGCCAGCAGTTACCGGACAGGGCTAAGGACCGGGGAGCTGTTTTTT | CASSYRTGLRTGELFF
few | TRBJ2-7 | - | TRBV2 | TGTGCCAGCGGGGGGACCTCGTACGAGCAGTACTTC | CASGGTSYEQYF
- | TRBJ2-3 | - | TRBV20-1 | TGCAGTGCTAGAGCCGTAGATACGCAGTATTTT | CSARAVDTQYF
- | TRBJ2-7 | - | TRBV5-6 | TGTGCCAGCAGCTTGGTGAGCGGTTACGAGCAGTACTTC | CASSLVSGYEQYF
- | TRBJ1-1 | - | TRBV20-1 | TGCAGTGCTTCAGATGGCGGCGAAGCTTTCTTT | CSASDGGEAFF
once | TRBJ2-3 | TRBD2 | TRBV11-3 | TGTGCCAGCAGCTTAGAAGCGGGGGGGGTGGGTACGCAGTATTTT | CASSLEAGGVGTQYF
- | TRBJ1-5 | - | TRBV7-2 | TGTGCCAGCAGCTTAGCGGGGAGATCCCAGCCCCAGCATTTT | CASSLAGRSQPQHF
- | TRBJ2-2 | TRBD1 | TRBV7-8 | TGTGCCAGCAGCCTGGGACAGAGCGGCGGGGAGCTGTTTTTT | CASSLGQSGGELFF
- | TRBJ1-2 | - | TRBV29-1 | TGCAGCGTTAGACAGCCGAACTATGGCTACACCTTC | CSVRQPNYGYTF
- | TRBJ1-3 | - | TRBV6-1 | TGTGCCAGCAGTTCGGGTATGACTGGAAACACCATATATTTT | CASSSGMTGNTIYF
- | TRBJ2-7 | - | TRBV9 | TGTGCCAGCAGCGTAGGGGGGGGGCACCCCTACGAGCAGTACTTC | CASSVGGGHPYEQYF
- | TRBJ1-6 | TRBD1 | TRBV19 | TGTGCCAGTACCTCCCGGGACAGGGGCCTGGGTTCACCCCTCCACTTT | CASTSRDRGLGSPLHF